The clone carrying this T cell receptor beta chain has a single count. Its antigen is still unknown. This record belongs to a study of radiation and T cells in renal cell carcinoma. Study-wide background: Nephrectomy followed 15 Gy stereotactic body radiation by 4 weeks.

Findings and limits, study-wide: Top tumor clonotypes rose in blood 2 weeks post-radiation, then contracted. Without pretreatment biopsies, baseline tumor clonotype presence was undetermined.

Time point meaning: baseline pretreatment blood. The treatment: 15 Gy SBRT to primary tumor, nephrectomy 4 weeks later. Blood was sampled at baseline, 2 weeks and 4 weeks after SBRT. Some clones are missing from TCRdb's copy, which holds only in-frame ones; the method was immunoSEQ multiplex PCR. This sample yields 120,000 to 150,000 clones, of which 83% are seen a single time; less than 25% belongs to the top ten. The sample here was blood, taken from a patient whose treatment included radiotherapy and nephrectomy. The sequence was obtained from a woman aged 45 to 65 with renal cell carcinoma.

This CDR3 reads CASSAGQGYTEAFF. The CDR3 nucleotides are TGTGCCAGCAGCGCTGGACAGGGGTACACTGAAGCTTTCTTT. This sequence joins TRBV9 and TRBJ1-1; 9 nucleotides match TRBD1. V shed 3 bases, J shed 3 bases, and the junction held 3 bases outside the gene matches. The CDR3 length is 14 residues. Germline CDR1 and CDR2: SGDLS and YYNGEE.